The 3 T cell receptor beta chains reported below all come from one sample, sequenced in a study of T-cell memory formation after mild COVID-19. TCRdb analysed the 5' RACE reads with MiXCR anew, one entry per CDR3 protein. The table records approximately 340,000 distinct CDR3 sequences, less than 20% of them present only once. The specimen was PBMCs or a T cell subset sorted from them (not recorded which). Receptors were obtained from a man younger than 35 who had mild COVID-19 (a few samples of this study predate the infection). Cell type and time point are not known.

This clonotype showed up just a few times. This chain uses TRBV12-5 with TRBJ1-2; perhaps TRBD1 as D (6 bases). This CDR3 has 16 residues. V was trimmed by 5 bases and J by 2 bases, leaving 18 bases between them. Germline V lookup: CDR1 LGHNT, CDR2 FRNRAP. CDR3 sequence: CASGTTPGEGNYGYTF. The CDR3 DNA follows: TGTGCTAGTGGTACGACCCCAGGGGAGGGGAACTATGGCTACACCTTC.

This clonotype was picked up many times. The chain couples TRBV20-1 to TRBJ2-5; 11 nucleotides align to TRBD2. The CDR3 has 15 amino acids. With V trimmed by 6 bases and J by 4 bases, 10 bases remained unmatched. Germline lookup yields CDR1 DFQATT and CDR2 SNEGSKA (reference sequence). The CDR3 loop is CSAVNSGTSGETQYF. The CDR3 nucleotides read TGCAGTGCCGTGAATTCCGGGACTAGCGGAGAGACCCAGTACTTC.

This clonotype occurred many times. V usage is TRBV5-1 and J usage is TRBJ2-3; 8 nucleotides match TRBD1. CDR3 size: 14 residues. Per germline, CDR1 SGHRS and CDR2 YFSETQ. With V trimmed by 1 base and J by 6 bases, 4 bases remained unmatched. This CDR3 reads CASSLRTGSDTQYF. The CDR3 region has the DNA TGCGCCAGCAGCTTGAGGACAGGGTCGGATACGCAGTATTTT.